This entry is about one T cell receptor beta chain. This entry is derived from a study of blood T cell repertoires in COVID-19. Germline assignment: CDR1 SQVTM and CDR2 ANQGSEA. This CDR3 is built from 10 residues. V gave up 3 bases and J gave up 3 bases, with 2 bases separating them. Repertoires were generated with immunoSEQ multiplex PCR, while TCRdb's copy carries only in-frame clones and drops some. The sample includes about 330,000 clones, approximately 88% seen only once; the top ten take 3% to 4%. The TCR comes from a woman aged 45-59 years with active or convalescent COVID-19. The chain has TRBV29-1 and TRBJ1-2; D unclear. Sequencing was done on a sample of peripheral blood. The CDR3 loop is CSVDDYGYTF. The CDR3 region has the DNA TGCAGCGTTGACGACTATGGCTACACCTTC.